One sample yielded the 10 T cell receptor beta chains listed below, sequenced in a study of T cells after posttransplantation cyclophosphamide. Clones were sequenced by immunoSEQ multiplex PCR, and TCRdb holds only the in-frame ones, with some missing. The sample lists about 28,000 clones; 86% were seen once. Sequences were obtained from PBMCs. The receptors shown here come from a man in his fifties.

Turning to this clone: A read error may produce the germline difference seen at one junction end. The chain uses TRBV11-3 and TRBJ1-1; D not certain. This CDR3 has 13 amino acids. Germline assignment: CDR1 SGHNT and CDR2 YENEEA. The CDR3 coding sequence is TGTGCCAGCAGTCTACAGCTGAACACTGAGGCTTTCTTT. Its protein is CASSLQLNTEAFF.

The CDR3 DNA reads TGTGCCAGCAGACTGAACGGGTTTACGGCCGGGGAGCTGTTTTTT. It specifies CASRLNGFTAGELFF. The chain employs TRBV5-4 and TRBJ2-2; D unclear. CDR3 length: 15 residues. CDR1 and CDR2 (germline): SGHNT, YYREEE (reference sequence). The V end lost 5 bases, the J end lost 6 bases, and 17 bases lay between the germline ends.

This sequence joins TRBV5-1 and TRBJ2-7; D is possibly TRBD2 (6 bases). This CDR3 is built from 13 residues. Trimming took off 4 bases at V and 2 bases at J, with 10 bases between the two ends. Germline CDR1 is SGHRS and CDR2 is YFSETQ. As DNA, the CDR3 is TGCGCCAGCAGCGGCACGGGGGCCTACGAGCAGTACTTC. The encoded protein is CASSGTGAYEQYF. Variable domain in full (rest from reference TRBV5-1 and TRBJ2-7): KAGVTQTPRYLIKTRGQQVTLSCSPISGHRSVSWYQQTPGQGLQFLFEYFSETQRNKGNFPGRFSGRQFSNSRSEMNVSTLELGDSALYLCASSGTGAYEQYFGPGTRLTVT.

The chain links TRBV19 to TRBJ2-2; weak D call: TRBD2 (7 bases). The germline V gene has CDR1 LNHDA and CDR2 SQIVND (reference sequence). V lost 7 bases to trimming and J lost 5 bases, with 20 bases between them. The CDR3 extends over 16 amino acids. The DNA of the CDR3 is TGTGCCAGTATCCGACCGGGCGGGGGCGGTACCGGGGAGCTGTTTTTT. Amino acids: CASIRPGGGGTGELFF.

V and J are TRBV6-6 and TRBJ2-7; possibly TRBD2 for D (6 bases). The CDR3 sequence is 12 residues long. The germline gives CDR1 MNHNY, CDR2 SVGAGI (reference sequence). Deletions cut 5 bases from V and 7 bases from J, with 12 bases between. The CDR3 DNA follows: TGTGCCAGCAGTCGCGGGGAGGTTGAGCAGTACTTC. Protein: CASSRGEVEQYF.

This chain uses TRBV11-3 with TRBJ2-7, with 14 bases fitting TRBD2. With V trimmed by 4 bases and J by 3 bases, 2 bases remained unmatched. Germline CDR1 SGHNT, CDR2 YENEEA. The CDR3 contains 15 residues. CDR3 in DNA: TGTGCCAGCAGCTGGGGGACTAGCGGGAGCTACGAGCAGTACTTC. Its protein product is CASSWGTSGSYEQYF.

The V and J genes are TRBV21-1 and TRBJ2-7; TRBD2 is the table's D call, not checked against the DNA. TRBV21-1 is an annotated pseudogene. The CDR3 runs to 14 residues. CDR3 in amino acids: CASSKRTSVYEQYF. The CDR3 region has the DNA TGTGCCAGCAGCAAAAGGACTAGCGTTTACGAGCAGTACTTC.

The sample holds a few counts of this clone. This chain joins TRBV5-6 and TRBJ1-1; unclear D gene. The germline CDR1 and CDR2 sequences are SGHDT and YYEEEE. V was cut by 0 bases and J by 10 bases, with 13 bases left in between. The CDR3 runs to 13 residues. The CDR3: CASSLGSGKVAFF. The CDR3, as DNA: TGTGCCAGCAGCTTGGGATCGGGGAAAGTAGCTTTCTTT.

The chain uses TRBV7-9 and TRBJ1-1; no reliable D call. Trimming removed 5 bases from V and 3 bases from J, with 10 bases in between. The CDR3 is 13 residues long. CDR1 and CDR2 (germline): SEHNR, FQNEAQ (reference sequence). CDR3 sequence reads: CASSLKGDTEAFF. CDR3 coding DNA: TGTGCCAGCAGCCTAAAGGGAGACACTGAAGCTTTCTTT.

The V call is TRBV28, the J call TRBJ1-2, with 8 nucleotides matching TRBD1. The CDR3 is 16 residues long. The J segment lost 3 bases and the V segment lost 5 bases, leaving 11 bases of the junction unmatched. Germline V gene data show CDR1 as MDHEN and CDR2 as SYDVKM. CDR3 amino acids: CASSTPGQGPHYGYTF. The CDR3 nucleotides are TGTGCCAGCAGTACCCCCGGACAGGGCCCCCACTATGGCTACACCTTC.